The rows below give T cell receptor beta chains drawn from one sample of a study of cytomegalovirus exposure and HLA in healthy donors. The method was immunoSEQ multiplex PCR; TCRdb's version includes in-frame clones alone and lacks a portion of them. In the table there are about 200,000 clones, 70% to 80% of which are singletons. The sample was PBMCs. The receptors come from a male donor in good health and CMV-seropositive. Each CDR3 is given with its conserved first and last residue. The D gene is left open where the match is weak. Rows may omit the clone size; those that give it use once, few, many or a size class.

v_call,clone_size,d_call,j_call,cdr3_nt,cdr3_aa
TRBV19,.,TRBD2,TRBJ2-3,TGTGCCAGTAGTGTCCAGGGCGGGGGAAAGGCAGATACGCAGTATTTT,CASSVQGGGKADTQYF
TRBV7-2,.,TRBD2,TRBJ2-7,TGTGCCAGCAGCTTTATAGCGGGGGGGCGGTTTCTAAACGAGCAGTACTTC,CASSFIAGGRFLNEQYF
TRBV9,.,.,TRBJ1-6,TGTGCCAGCAGCGCACAAAATACTAATTCACCCCTCCACTTT,CASSAQNTNSPLHF
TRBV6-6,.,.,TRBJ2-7,TGTGCCAGCAGTTTCTCCCAGGGAGGCGAGCAGTACTTC,CASSFSQGGEQYF
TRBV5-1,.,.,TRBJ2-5,TGCGCCAGCAGCTTGGGCGGGGATGAGACCCAGTACTTC,CASSLGGDETQYF
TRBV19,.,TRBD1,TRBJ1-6,TGTGCCAGTAGGGGAGGACAGGGGAATTCACCCCTCCACTTT,CASRGGQGNSPLHF
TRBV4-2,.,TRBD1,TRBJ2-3,TGTGCCAGCAGCCAAGATCATGGGACAGGGTCCCCAGATACGCAGTATTTT,CASSQDHGTGSPDTQYF
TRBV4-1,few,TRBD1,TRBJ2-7,TGCGCCAGCAGCCAAGAACTGGACAGGACCTACTACGAGCAGTACTTC,CASSQELDRTYYEQYF
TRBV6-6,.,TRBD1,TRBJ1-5,TGTGCCAGCAGAGAGACAGGGGGTCTTGGTCAGCCCCAGCATTTT,CASRETGGLGQPQHF
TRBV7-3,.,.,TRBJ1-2,TGTGCCAGCAGCTCCCCAGGGGCTGAGTACTATGGCTACACCTTC,CASSSPGAEYYGYTF
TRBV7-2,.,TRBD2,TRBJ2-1,TGTGCCAGTCTGGCGGGACTAGCGATTGAGCAGTTCTTC,CASLAGLAIEQFF
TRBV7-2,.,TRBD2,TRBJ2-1,TGTGCCAGCAGCGGGCCGGGACTAGTCAATGAGCAGTTCTTC,CASSGPGLVNEQFF
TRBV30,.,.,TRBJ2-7,TGTGCCTGGTTGGGGCAGTCGCCCGGCGAGCAGTACTTC,CAWLGQSPGEQYF
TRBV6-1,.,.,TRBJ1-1,TGTGCCAGCAGTGAAGCGATTCTTAGAGGGTCCACTGAAGCTTTCTTT,CASSEAILRGSTEAFF
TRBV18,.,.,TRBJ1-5,TGTGCCAGCCACGGACAGAAACCAACCCGCCTGAATAGCAATCAGCCCCAGCATTTT,CASHGQKPTRLNSNQPQHF
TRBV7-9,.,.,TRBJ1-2,TGTGCCAGCAGCCCGGACATAGTCTATGGCTACACCTTC,CASSPDIVYGYTF
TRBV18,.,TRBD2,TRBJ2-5,TGTGCCAGCTCACCAAACGTAGCGGGAGAAGAGACCCAGTACTTC,CASSPNVAGEETQYF
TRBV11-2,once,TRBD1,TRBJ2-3,TGTGCCAGCAGCTTAGTGAGGGGGCAAGCAGATACGCAGTATTTT,CASSLVRGQADTQYF
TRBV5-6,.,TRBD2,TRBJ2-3,TGTGCCAGCAGGCGGACTAGCGGGAGGATGGGATTTCCAGATACGCAGTATTTT,CASRRTSGRMGFPDTQYF
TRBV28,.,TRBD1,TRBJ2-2,TGTGCCATCCAGGGGGAAGCAAACACCGGGGAGCTGTTTTTT,CAIQGEANTGELFF
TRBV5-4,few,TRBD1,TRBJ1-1,TGTGCCAGCAGCCGGGACAGAGCCCTGTGGACTGAAGCTTTCTTT,CASSRDRALWTEAFF
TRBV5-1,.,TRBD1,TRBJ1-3,TGCGCCAGCAGAACAGGGGCAAGCCACTCTGGAAACACCATATATTTT,CASRTGASHSGNTIYF
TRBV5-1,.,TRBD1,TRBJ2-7,TGCGCCAGCAGCTTGGGCGCAGGGGGCGCCTACGAGCAGTACTTC,CASSLGAGGAYEQYF
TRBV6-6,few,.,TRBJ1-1,TGTGCCAGCAGTTACGGGCAGGGAAACACTGAAGCTTTCTTT,CASSYGQGNTEAFF
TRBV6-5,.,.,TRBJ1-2,TGTGCCAGCAGTCCCTACAGGGAACACTATGGCTACACCTTC,CASSPYREHYGYTF
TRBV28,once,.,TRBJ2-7,TGTGCCAGCAGTTTACCTGTGATGGGCCACGAGCAGTACTTC,CASSLPVMGHEQYF
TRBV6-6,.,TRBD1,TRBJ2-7,TGTGCCAGCAGTTACTCGACAGGGCGCGACGAGCAGTACTTC,CASSYSTGRDEQYF
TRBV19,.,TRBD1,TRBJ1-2,TGTGCCAGTAGACCTTGGACAGGGAGAAACTATGGCTACACCTTC,CASRPWTGRNYGYTF
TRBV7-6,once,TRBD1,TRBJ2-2,TGTGCCAGCAGCGGACAGGGGGCAGGGGAGCTGTTTTTT,CASSGQGAGELFF
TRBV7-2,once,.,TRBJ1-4,TGTGCCAGCAGCTTAGTCCCCCTGCGGGAAAAACTGTCTTTT,CASSLVPLREKLSF
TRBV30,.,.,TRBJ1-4,TGTGCCGGGCTCGGGGAGGGGTTGGGTGAAAAACTGTTTTTT,CAGLGEGLGEKLFF
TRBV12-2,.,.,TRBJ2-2,TGTGCAAGTCGCTTAGCGGGACTAGCGGGGACCGGGGAGCTGTTTTTT,CASRLAGLAGTGELFF
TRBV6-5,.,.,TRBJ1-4,TGTGCCAGCAGTCCCAGGGAGGGTTTCGAAAAACTGTTTTTT,CASSPREGFEKLFF
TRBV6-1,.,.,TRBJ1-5,TGTGCCAGCAGTGAGCAGGGGCGCGATCAGCCCCAGCATTTT,CASSEQGRDQPQHF
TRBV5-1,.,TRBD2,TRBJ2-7,TGCGCCAGCAGCTACGTCGGGGGGTCCCACTACGAGCAGTACTTC,CASSYVGGSHYEQYF
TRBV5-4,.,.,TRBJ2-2,TGTGCCAGCAGCTTTGTCTCTCCGGGGGGCTTCCCCGGGGAGCTGTTTTTT,CASSFVSPGGFPGELFF
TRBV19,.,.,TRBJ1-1,TGTGCCAGTAGTATCGGGGGGAAAACCTTGAACACTGAAGCTTTCTTT,CASSIGGKTLNTEAFF
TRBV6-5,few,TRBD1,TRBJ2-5,TGTGCCAGCAGTTACGGGGGTACAGGGGGATGGGAGACCCAGTACTTC,CASSYGGTGGWETQYF
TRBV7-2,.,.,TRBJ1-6,TGTGCCAGCAGCTTAGAATTCAATTCCCCCCTCCACTTT,CASSLEFNSPLHF
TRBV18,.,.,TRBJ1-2,TGTGCCAGCTCACGAGATTACGGCTACACCTTC,CASSRDYGYTF
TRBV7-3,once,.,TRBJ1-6,TGTGCCAGCAGCTTAGGTGGACAGCATAATTCACCCCTCCACTTT,CASSLGGQHNSPLHF
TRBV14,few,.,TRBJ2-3,TGTGCCAGCAGCCAGAGGTTCGATACGCAGTATTTT,CASSQRFDTQYF
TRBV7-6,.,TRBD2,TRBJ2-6,TGTGCCAGCAGCCCCGTCCTAGCGGGAGAAGCTGGGGCCAACGTCCTGACTTTC,CASSPVLAGEAGANVLTF
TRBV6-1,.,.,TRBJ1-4,TGTGCCGCCAACCCGGCGGTGCGCAGTGGAGAAAAACTGTTTTTT,CAANPAVRSGEKLFF
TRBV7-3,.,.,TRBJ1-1,TGTGCCAGCAGCATACAGGAGACCACTGAAGCTTTCTTT,CASSIQETTEAFF
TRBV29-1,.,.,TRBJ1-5,TGCAGCGTCCGGGACCCGGGGGGTAATCAGCCCCAGCATTTT,CSVRDPGGNQPQHF
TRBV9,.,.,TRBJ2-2,TGTGCCAGCAGCGTAGTATCGGGACTTATTGACGGGGAGCTGTTTTTT,CASSVVSGLIDGELFF
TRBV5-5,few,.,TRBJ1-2,TGTGCCAGCAGCTTGGAATCTGCGGGCCATGGCTACACCTTC,CASSLESAGHGYTF